These 20 T cell receptor beta chains were all obtained from the same sample, sequenced in a study of blood T cell repertoires in COVID-19. The repertoire was sequenced with immunoSEQ multiplex PCR; TCRdb's copy has only in-frame clones and lacks some. The data show roughly 200,000 clones, 90% to 95% seen once. Sample: peripheral blood. The receptors originated from a man aged 30 to 39 with COVID-19, enrolled during active disease.

J is TRBJ1-4 and V is TRBV3-1 (or the pseudogene TRBV3-2); 8 nucleotides align to TRBD1. After removal of 3 bases from V and 8 bases from J, the junction contained 14 bases not matched to a gene. Germline CDR1 and CDR2: LGHDT and YNNKEL (reference sequence). The CDR3 is made up of 17 amino acids. The CDR3 protein is CASSQRFQGASWEKLFF. The CDR3 DNA sequence: TGTGCCAGCAGCCAGAGATTCCAGGGGGCGAGTTGGGAAAAACTGTTTTTT.

This chain connects TRBV15 to TRBJ2-7, with 8 positions matching TRBD1. The CDR3 consists of 14 residues. The germline gives CDR1 LNHNV, CDR2 YYDKDF (reference sequence). V shed 3 bases, J shed 3 bases, and the junction held 4 bases outside the gene matches. CDR3 loop: CATSSGQGYYEQYF. The CDR3 bases are TGTGCCACCAGCAGCGGACAGGGCTACTACGAGCAGTACTTC.

The V and J genes are TRBV7-9 and TRBJ1-6, with 7 bases matching TRBD1. This CDR3 region has 14 residues. Trimming cost V 9 bases and J 7 bases; bases outside gene matches: 9. Germline CDR1 reads SEHNR; CDR2 reads FQNEAQ (reference sequence). The CDR3 spells CASWTGLENSPLHF. The CDR3, as DNA: TGTGCCAGTTGGACAGGCCTCGAGAATTCACCCCTCCACTTT.

The genes are TRBV6-2 or TRBV6-3 and TRBJ1-5; 12 nucleotides match TRBD1. There are 16 residues in the CDR3. Germline values: CDR1 MNHEY, CDR2 SVGEGT. The junction had 9 bases not matched to a gene; V was cut back by 5 bases and J by 7 bases. The CDR3 DNA is TGTGCCAGCAGTGGTATGGTTGGGACAGGGGGCCAGCCCCAGCATTTT. This sequence encodes CASSGMVGTGGQPQHF.

This clone was detected once. The chain recombines TRBV30 with TRBJ1-5, with 8 nucleotides matching TRBD1. This CDR3 has 13 amino acids. CDR1 is GTSNPN and CDR2 is SVGIG in the germline V gene (reference sequence). The junction had 6 bases not matched to a gene; V was cut back by 7 bases and J by 4 bases. The chain's CDR3 is CAFSYRGNQPQHF. The CDR3 region has the DNA TGTGCCTTCTCTTACAGGGGGAATCAGCCCCAGCATTTT.

The V gene is TRBV19, the J gene TRBJ2-7; 7 bases are a match to TRBD1. The length of the CDR3 is 15 residues. CDR1 is LNHDA, CDR2 SQIVND, per germline (reference sequence). After removal of 5 bases from V and 5 bases from J, the junction contained 12 bases not matched to a gene. The CDR3 region is CASSGSGGTGNEQYF. The CDR3 nucleotides are TGTGCCAGTAGTGGATCAGGGGGAACAGGGAACGAGCAGTACTTC.

This sequence joins TRBV12-3 or TRBV12-4 and TRBJ1-2; 8 bases are shared with TRBD1. The CDR3 spans 12 residues. The trim removed 5 bases at V and 7 bases at J, leaving 3 bases unmatched. Here the CDR3 reads CASSDRGGGYTF. In DNA form, the CDR3 reads TGTGCCAGCAGTGACAGGGGCGGTGGCTACACCTTC.

This chain links TRBV5-4 with TRBJ2-1, with a tentative D call TRBD2 (6 bases). The CDR3 has 14 residues. The germline V gene encodes CDR1 SGHNT and CDR2 YYREEE (reference sequence). V was trimmed by 2 bases and J by 7 bases, leaving 13 bases between them. CDR3 bases: TGTGCCAGCAGCTTCCCCGGGACTGGGAATGAGCAGTTCTTC. It codes for CASSFPGTGNEQFF.

This sequence joins TRBV11-3 and TRBJ2-7, with D hard to call. The CDR3 runs to 12 residues. V was shortened by 0 bases and J by 5 bases, with 5 bases between the two germline ends. From germline, CDR1 is SGHNT and CDR2 YENEEA. CDR3 amino acids: CASSLDLNEQYF. CDR3 nucleotide sequence: TGTGCCAGCAGCTTAGATCTAAACGAGCAGTACTTC.

The rearrangement uses TRBV7-2 and TRBJ2-7, with TRBD2 matching over 8 bases. The CDR3 is 15 amino acids. The V segment lost 6 bases and the J segment 4 bases; nucleotides outside the gene matches: 11. In germline, CDR1 is SGHTA, CDR2 FQGNSA. The CDR3 DNA reads as TGTGCCAGCAGACTCCAAGGGACTAGGTGGTACGAGCAGTACTTC. As protein: CASRLQGTRWYEQYF.

This chain links TRBV24-1 with TRBJ1-2; TRBD1 is a possible D gene (5 bases). This CDR3 comprises 16 residues. The V end was cut by 3 bases, the J end by 0 bases, with 13 bases between. Per germline, CDR1 KGHDR and CDR2 SFDVKD. CDR3 in amino acids: CATSDKKGKANYGYTF. The CDR3 bases are TGTGCCACCAGTGATAAGAAGGGGAAGGCTAACTATGGCTACACCTTC.

The chain has TRBV2 and TRBJ1-4; TRBD1 is a possible D gene (6 bases). The CDR3 consists of 15 residues. V was clipped by 6 bases and J by 0 bases, with 11 bases between them. CDR1 and CDR2 from the germline V gene are SNHLY and FYNNEI. DNA for the CDR3: TGTGCCAGCAGACGGAGGACAGCAACTAATGAAAAACTGTTTTTT. It specifies CASRRRTATNEKLFF.

The chain uses TRBV5-4 and TRBJ1-2, with D unresolved. Germline assignment: CDR1 SGHNT and CDR2 YYREEE (reference sequence). The length of the CDR3 is 14 residues. Between the trimmed V and J ends, which lost 0 bases and 8 bases, there was a span of 14 bases. This CDR3 reads CASSLEGITRGYTF. Here the CDR3 DNA reads TGTGCCAGCAGCTTGGAAGGAATAACGAGGGGCTACACCTTC.

This clone was detected a few times. The chain joins TRBV6-5 to TRBJ1-2, with 8 nucleotides matching TRBD1. Germline lookup yields CDR1 MNHEY and CDR2 SVGAGI. This CDR3 is built from 14 residues. Trimming removed 5 bases from V and 7 bases from J; junction bases left unmatched: 9. The CDR3 is CASSHPDRASGYTF. The CDR3 DNA reads as TGTGCCAGCAGTCACCCGGACAGGGCGTCTGGCTACACCTTC.

J is TRBJ2-2 and V is TRBV24-1; possibly TRBD1 for D (6 bases). The germline V and J ends were trimmed by 4 bases and 0 bases, with 11 bases remaining between them. Germline values: CDR1 KGHDR, CDR2 SFDVKD. CDR3 length: 16 amino acids. Here the CDR3 DNA reads TGTGCCACCAGTGAAGGGGACAACTCGAACACCGGGGAGCTGTTTTTT. Translating it yields CATSEGDNSNTGELFF.

J is TRBJ1-1 and V is TRBV27; no clear D. Germline lookup yields CDR1 MNHEY and CDR2 SMNVEV (reference sequence). Trimming cost V 7 bases and J 3 bases, with 12 bases left between them. The CDR3 covers 13 residues. The CDR3 sequence: CASKSGSDTEAFF. CDR3 sequence (DNA): TGTGCCAGCAAATCCGGGTCGGACACTGAAGCTTTCTTT.

The CDR3 nucleotides are TGTGCCAGCAGCCAAGTCGGGGGGGCCACAGATACGCAGTATTTT. As protein: CASSQVGGATDTQYF. The chain couples TRBV3-1 (or the pseudogene TRBV3-2) to TRBJ2-3; 8 nucleotides align to TRBD2. Unmatched junction bases numbered 2, after V lost 1 base and J lost 2 bases. This CDR3 contains 15 residues. From germline, CDR1 is LGHDT and CDR2 YNNKEL (reference sequence).

This clone was counted a few times. The gene calls are TRBV14 and TRBJ1-3; D perhaps matches TRBD1 (5 bases). The V gene lost 6 bases and the J gene lost 0 bases, with 12 bases spanning the gap. Germline V gene sequence: CDR1 SGHDN, CDR2 FVKESK. This CDR3 spans 15 amino acids. CDR3 residues: CASSHRTSSGNTIYF. CDR3 DNA: TGTGCCAGCAGTCATCGGACATCCTCTGGAAACACCATATATTTT.

This chain uses TRBV4-1 with TRBJ1-1; the D is unclear. The CDR3 has 15 residues. Germline CDR1 MGHRA, CDR2 YSYEKL. With 1 base removed from V and 0 bases from J, the gap between germline ends came to 9 bases. The chain's CDR3 is CASSQGSGVNTEAFF. In DNA, the CDR3 is TGCGCCAGCAGCCAAGGGAGCGGGGTGAACACTGAAGCTTTCTTT.

This clone was detected only once. J is TRBJ1-3 and V is TRBV5-4; D unresolved. Germline assignment: CDR1 SGHNT and CDR2 YYREEE (reference sequence). V was cut by 0 bases and J by 4 bases, with 5 bases left in between. CDR3 length equals 13 residues. The CDR3 protein is CASSLGGGNTIYF. The CDR3 DNA sequence: TGTGCCAGCAGCTTGGGCGGGGGAAACACCATATATTTT.